What follows are 18 T cell receptor beta chains derived from one specimen sequenced in a study of Graves' ophthalmopathy and Graves' hyperthyroidism listed by TCRdb under 2018. The instrument was an Illumina HiSeq 2000. For repertoire sequencing, the TCR beta CDR3 regions were amplified from RNA transcripts. The first round of RT-PCR was done with HTBI primers and the Qiagen OneStep RT-PCR kit, and was followed by a second round of multiplex PCR, then size selection and purification. The raw public data were reprocessed by TCRdb itself: fastp quality trimming at Q25, MiXCR clonotype calling, in-frame beta chains only. Merged by CDR3 protein, the rows form single entries marked with the most common genes and DNA. The sample yields about 220,000 distinct CDR3 sequences; 20% to 25% were counted once. Around 40% of the sample goes to the ten largest clones. The specimen sequenced was peripheral blood. The receptor set was obtained from a woman aged 50 to 65 with Graves' ophthalmopathy. Donor details come from another sample of the same person, matched by shared clones.

This chain joins TRBV12-3 or TRBV12-4 and TRBJ1-1; D ambiguous. This CDR3 region has 15 residues. V lost 4 bases and J 0 bases, leaving 12 bases between the germline ends. The CDR3 nucleotides read TGTGCCAGCAGTTACAGTGGGCGTATGAACACTGAAGCTTTCTTT. This translates into CASSYSGRMNTEAFF.

This clonotype was counted many times. The rearrangement joins TRBV7-2 to TRBJ2-2; no clear D gene. This CDR3 is built from 14 residues. Trimming took off 4 bases at V and 1 base at J, with 7 bases between the two ends. Germline V lookup: CDR1 SGHTA, CDR2 FQGNSA. The CDR3 DNA reads as TGTGCCAGCAGCTACCAATGGAACACCGGGGAGCTGTTTTTT. Protein sequence: CASSYQWNTGELFF.

This clonotype has just one count. The chain carries TRBV6-2 or TRBV6-3 and TRBJ2-5, with unresolved D. The CDR3 is 13 amino acids. The V end lost 6 bases, the J end lost 5 bases, and 13 bases lay between the germline ends. Germline V gene sequence: CDR1 MNHEY, CDR2 SVGEGT. The CDR3 here is CASSTHSVETQYF. DNA of the CDR3: TGTGCCAGCAGCACCCACAGTGTGGAGACCCAGTACTTC.

There are many counts of this clonotype. The gene calls are TRBV7-9 and TRBJ2-5; D unclear. Germline V gene data show CDR1 as SEHNR and CDR2 as FQNEAQ (reference sequence). The CDR3 is made up of 16 amino acids. With 1 base removed from V and 1 base from J, the gap between germline ends came to 13 bases. The CDR3 spells CASSLVVEWGQETQYF. CDR3 DNA: TGTGCCAGCAGCTTAGTAGTAGAGTGGGGCCAAGAGACCCAGTACTTC.

Many counts were recorded for this clonotype. The chain has TRBV6-1 and TRBJ2-7, with TRBD2 matching 14 bases. CDR3 length: 15 amino acids. Trimming cost V 5 bases and J 7 bases; bases outside gene matches: 7. Germline CDR1 MNHNS, CDR2 SASEGT. Written as DNA, the CDR3 is TGTGCCAGCAGTAACGCCGGGACTAGCGGGGGAGAGCAGTACTTC. Encoded protein: CASSNAGTSGGEQYF.

At least ten counts were recorded for this clonotype. The chain has TRBV5-1 and TRBJ2-7, with 7 bases matching TRBD2. The V gene's germline CDR1 is SGHRS and CDR2 YFSETQ. The CDR3 is 15 amino acids. The J segment lost 2 bases and the V segment lost 1 base, leaving 6 bases of the junction unmatched. The CDR3 nucleotides read TGCGCCAGCAGCTTGCCCCAAGCGGGAACCTACGAGCAGTACTTC. Translated: CASSLPQAGTYEQYF.

The sample holds many counts of this clonotype. One end of the junction varies from germline; a read error may be responsible. The rearrangement joins TRBV2 to TRBJ1-5, with D hard to call. Germline values: CDR1 SNHLY, CDR2 FYNNEI. This CDR3 is 13 amino acids long. CDR3 sequence: CASSVNGNQPQHF. The CDR3 DNA reads TGTGCCAGCAGTGTCAACGGTAATCAACCCCAGCATTTT.

This sequence joins TRBV11-2 and TRBJ2-5, with D maybe TRBD1 (6 bases). This CDR3 spans 14 amino acids. The germline V and J ends were trimmed by 4 bases and 6 bases, with 15 bases remaining between them. CDR1 is SGHAT, CDR2 FQNNGV, per germline. The CDR3 loop reads CASSSPGHGKTQYF. In DNA form, the CDR3 reads TGTGCCAGCAGCTCTCCGGGACACGGAAAGACCCAGTACTTC.

The chain is built from TRBV18 and TRBJ1-3; D gene ambiguous. Germline V CDR1 and CDR2: KGHSH, LQKENI. The CDR3 extends over 13 amino acids. V was shortened by 4 bases and J by 8 bases, with 12 bases between the two germline ends. The CDR3 reads CASSLGRRDTIYF. The CDR3 DNA sequence: TGTGCCAGCTCACTCGGACGCCGGGACACCATATATTTT.

The V call is TRBV9, the J call TRBJ2-7, with 8 positions matching TRBD1. J gave up 3 bases and V 4 bases, and 9 bases lay outside the gene matches. The CDR3 runs to 15 residues. In germline, CDR1 is SGDLS, CDR2 YYNGEE. The CDR3 loop reads CASSLRQGSGYEQYF. The CDR3 DNA reads TGTGCCAGCAGCCTACGACAGGGGAGCGGCTACGAGCAGTACTTC.

This clonotype was picked up many times. The CDR3 nucleotides are TGTGCCAGCTCACCCGACAGCGTCTATGGCTACACCTTC. Residues: CASSPDSVYGYTF. The V gene is TRBV18, the J gene TRBJ1-2; perhaps TRBD1 as D (5 bases). This CDR3 has 13 amino acids. Germline CDR1 and CDR2: KGHSH and LQKENI. The V gene lost 3 bases and the J gene lost 4 bases, with 9 bases spanning the gap. The full variable domain, rest sourced from reference TRBV18 and TRBJ1-2, is NAGVMQNPRHLVRRRGQEARLRCSPMKGHSHVYWYRQLPEEGLKFMVYLQKENIIDESGMPKERFSAEFPKEGPSILRIQQVVRGDSAAYFCASSPDSVYGYTFGSGTRLTVV.

The V gene is TRBV7-2, the J gene TRBJ2-5; D unclear. The V and J ends lost 1 base and 0 bases respectively, with 6 bases between them. The CDR3 is 14 amino acids. CDR1 and CDR2 (germline): SGHTA, FQGNSA. The CDR3 is CASSLGSDQETQYF. CDR3 in DNA: TGTGCCAGCAGCTTAGGGTCGGACCAAGAGACCCAGTACTTC. Full variable domain (outside the CDR3, taken from reference TRBV7-2 and TRBJ2-5): GAGVSQSPSNKVTEKGKDVELRCDPISGHTALYWYRQSLGQGLEFLIYFQGNSAPDKSGLPSDRFSAERTGGSVSTLTIQRTQQEDSAVYLCASSLGSDQETQYFGPGTRLLVL.

This clonotype was observed many times. This chain links TRBV6-1 with TRBJ1-6; D gene ambiguous. V lost 6 bases and J 3 bases, leaving 18 bases between the germline ends. Germline CDR1 and CDR2: MNHNS and SASEGT. CDR3 size: 17 residues. The CDR3 coding sequence is TGTGCCAGCAGACCCACCCCCGACCGCGGCTATAATTCACCCCTCCACTTT. This gives the protein CASRPTPDRGYNSPLHF.

The V gene is TRBV24-1, the J gene TRBJ2-3, with TRBD2 matching over 7 bases. V dropped 4 bases and J dropped 3; count of bases not matched to a gene: 6. The germline gives CDR1 KGHDR, CDR2 SFDVKD. This CDR3 is built from 15 residues. The CDR3 region has the DNA TGTGCCACCAGTGACCACAGCGGGGAAACAGATACGCAGTATTTT. It encodes CATSDHSGETDTQYF.

This clonotype was found many times. The CDR3 nucleotides are TGTGCCAGCAGCTCGCGGCAGGGACTCTCCTCTGGGGCCAACGTCCTGACTTTC. It specifies CASSSRQGLSSGANVLTF. The chain recombines TRBV11-2 with TRBJ2-6; TRBD2 is a possible D gene (6 bases). V was shortened by 4 bases and J by 0 bases, with 16 bases between the two germline ends. The CDR3 runs 18 residues. Germline lookup yields CDR1 SGHAT and CDR2 FQNNGV. Full variable domain (outside the CDR3, taken from reference TRBV11-2 and TRBJ2-6): EAGVAQSPRYKIIEKRQSVAFWCNPISGHATLYWYQQILGQGPKLLIQFQNNGVVDDSQLPKDRFSAERLKGVDSTLKIQPAKLEDSAVYLCASSSRQGLSSGANVLTFGAGSRLTVL.

The J gene is TRBJ1-1, the V gene TRBV6-2 or TRBV6-3; TRBD1 matches 9 bases. Unmatched junction bases numbered 9, after V lost 9 bases and J lost 1 base. CDR3 length: 15 residues. Germline V gene data show CDR1 as MNHEY and CDR2 as SVGEGT. CDR3 coding DNA: TGTGCCAGTACAGGGGGCGCGTTTCGGAACACTGAAGCTTTCTTT. Protein: CASTGGAFRNTEAFF.

This clonotype has a count of ten or more. The V and J genes are TRBV12-5 and TRBJ2-7; D gene uncertain. Germline loops: CDR1 LGHNT, CDR2 FRNRAP. Deletions cut 1 base from V and 5 bases from J, with 12 bases between. This CDR3 comprises 14 residues. CDR3 amino acids: CASGLAGPTHEQYF. CDR3 bases: TGTGCTAGTGGTTTGGCCGGGCCGACCCACGAGCAGTACTTC. The whole variable domain, filled in from reference TRBV12-5 and TRBJ2-7, reads DARVTQTPRHKVTEMGQEVTMRCQPILGHNTVFWYRQTMMQGLELLAYFRNRAPLDDSGMPKDRFSAEMPDATLATLKIQPSEPRDSAVYFCASGLAGPTHEQYFGPGTRLTVT.

This clonotype was picked up many times. The V gene is TRBV6-5, the J gene TRBJ1-1, with a weak D call TRBD1 (5 bases). Germline assignment: CDR1 MNHEY and CDR2 SVGAGI. The CDR3 contains 12 residues. Trimming shortened V by 0 bases and J by 12 bases, and 11 bases separated the two germline ends. In nucleotides, the CDR3 is TGTGCCAGCAGTTACTCGGGGGAGACCCCTTTCTTT. It codes for CASSYSGETPFF.